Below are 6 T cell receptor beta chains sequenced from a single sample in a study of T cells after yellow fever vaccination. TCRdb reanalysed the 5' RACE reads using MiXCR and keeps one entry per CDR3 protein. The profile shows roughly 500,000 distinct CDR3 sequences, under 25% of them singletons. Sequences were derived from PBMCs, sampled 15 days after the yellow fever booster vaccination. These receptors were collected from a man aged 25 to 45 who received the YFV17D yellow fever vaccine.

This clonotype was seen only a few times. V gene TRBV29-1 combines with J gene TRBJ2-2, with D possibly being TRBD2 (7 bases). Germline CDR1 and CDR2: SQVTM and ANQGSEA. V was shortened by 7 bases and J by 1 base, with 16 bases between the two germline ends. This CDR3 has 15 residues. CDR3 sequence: CSARSGGRNTGELFF. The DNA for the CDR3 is TGCAGCGCTAGATCCGGGGGGCGGAACACCGGGGAGCTGTTTTTT.

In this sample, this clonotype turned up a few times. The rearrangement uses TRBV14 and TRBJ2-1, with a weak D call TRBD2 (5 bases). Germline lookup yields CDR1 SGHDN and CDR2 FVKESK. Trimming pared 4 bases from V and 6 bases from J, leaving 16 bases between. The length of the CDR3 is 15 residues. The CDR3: CASSPRALGGNEQFF. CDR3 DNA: TGTGCCAGCAGCCCGCGGGCCCTGGGCGGCAATGAGCAGTTCTTC.

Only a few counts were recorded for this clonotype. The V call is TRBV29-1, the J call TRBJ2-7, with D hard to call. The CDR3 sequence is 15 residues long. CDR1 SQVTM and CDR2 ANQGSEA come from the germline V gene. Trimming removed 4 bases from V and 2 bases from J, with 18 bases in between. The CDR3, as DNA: TGCAGCGTTGTTGGCTGGGTGGGCGAGACCTACGAGCAGTACTTC. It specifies CSVVGWVGETYEQYF.

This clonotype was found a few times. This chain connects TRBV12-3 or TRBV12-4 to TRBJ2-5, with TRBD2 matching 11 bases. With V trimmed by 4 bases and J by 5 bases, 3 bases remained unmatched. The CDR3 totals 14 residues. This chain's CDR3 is CASSSRLAGETQYF. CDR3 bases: TGTGCCAGCAGTTCGCGACTAGCGGGGGAGACCCAGTACTTC.

CDR3 sequence: CASSEVYNSPLHF. In nucleotides, the CDR3 is TGTGCCAGCAGTGAGGTCTATAATTCACCCCTCCACTTT. This chain links TRBV25-1 with TRBJ1-6; D unclear. The CDR3 consists of 13 residues. Trimming stripped 3 bases from V and 3 bases from J, with 3 bases between. Germline assignment: CDR1 MGHDK and CDR2 SYGVNS.

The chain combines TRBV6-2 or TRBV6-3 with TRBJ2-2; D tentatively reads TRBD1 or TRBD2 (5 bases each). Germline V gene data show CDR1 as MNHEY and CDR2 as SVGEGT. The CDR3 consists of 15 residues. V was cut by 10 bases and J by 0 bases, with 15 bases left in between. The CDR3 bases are TGTGCCACCTTGAGGGACGCCGCGAACACCGGGGAGCTGTTTTTT. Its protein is CATLRDAANTGELFF.